This is a list of T cell receptor beta chains from one sample in a study of blood T cell repertoires in COVID-19. The method was immunoSEQ multiplex PCR; TCRdb's version includes in-frame clones alone and lacks a portion of them. Altogether some 150,000 clones are present, 65% to 85% being singletons, with the ten largest covering around 7.8%. Material: peripheral blood. Receptors originate from a human donor in a cohort sampled during active COVID-19. CDR3s leave out the opening cysteine and the closing phenylalanine or tryptophan.

TRBJ1-2 11 TRBV25-1 ASSMGGANGYT
TRBJ2-3 14 TRBV7-8 ASSPTGPGGTDTQY
TRBJ1-1 12 TRBV29-1 SVEELAVKNRVL
TRBJ1-1 11 TRBV6-5 ASRAPGYTEAF
TRBJ1-4 15 TRBV3-1/TRBV3-2 ASSQGGTGGWDEKLF
TRBJ2-5 14 TRBV6-5 ASSSPYRSGVGTQY
TRBJ2-7 15 TRBV11-2 ASSLVRTGGLAYEQY
TRBJ1-6 12 TRBV9 ASSVLQGNSPLH
TRBJ1-1 10 TRBV29-1 SVWAWNTEAF
TRBJ2-2 13 TRBV18 ASSPTSGGTGELF
TRBJ1-1 13 TRBV6-5 ASTPDRKRNTEAF
TRBJ2-7 14 TRBV6-5 ASSYSGTLSSYEQY
TRBJ1-4 13 TRBV18 ASSPPTGGNEKLF
TRBJ2-7 13 TRBV3-1/TRBV3-2 ASSQPGTSGYEQY
TRBJ2-7 12 TRBV29-1 SVELTGSTYEQY
TRBJ2-5 12 TRBV10-2 ASRRTSGGETQY
TRBJ1-1 11 TRBV9 ASSVVGGWEAF
TRBJ1-6 12 TRBV7-2 ASSPTGRSSPLH
TRBJ1-1 13 TRBV6-6 ASTTSKGLNTEAF
TRBJ2-7 12 TRBV28 ASSTPDSPNEQY
TRBJ2-7 11 TRBV18 ASSSGTGNEQY
TRBJ1-1 13 TRBV19 ASSRMGQMNTEAF
TRBJ2-1 11 TRBV20-1 SASVEVWHEQF
TRBJ1-2 12 TRBV29-1 SVEEGYRGRGYT
TRBJ1-6 17 TRBV4-1 ASSQVGLPAHTTNSPLH
TRBJ1-1 11 TRBV10-2 ASSTIAGTEAF
TRBJ1-5 13 TRBV11-2 ASRGTAYSNQPQH
TRBJ1-1 12 TRBV5-1 ASSFQGWDTEAF
TRBJ2-3 15 TRBV9 ASSPSDRQLSTDTQY
TRBJ1-4 12 TRBV5-3 ARVRIATNEKLF
TRBJ2-5 13 TRBV6-1 ASSEASGGQETQY
TRBJ1-5 14 TRBV11-2 ASSLGSGYSNQPQH
TRBJ1-5 11 TRBV6-5 ASRRVKGQPQH
TRBJ1-2 12 TRBV3-1/TRBV3-2 ASSQARESGGYT
TRBJ1-1 13 TRBV7-9 ASSPPGRGNTEAF
TRBJ2-3 15 TRBV7-2 ASSFGTSGGAGDTQY
TRBJ1-1 12 TRBV19 ASSSNRVSPEAF
TRBJ2-6 13 TRBV29-1 SAGQSLRGANVLT
TRBJ2-3 16 TRBV7-9 ASSNPTFLGVGTDTQY
TRBJ1-5 13 TRBV19 ASKIDGFSNQPQH
TRBJ2-4 9 TRBV27 ASSAGASRY
TRBJ2-5 11 TRBV7-6 ASSLVRGETQY
TRBJ1-5 12 TRBV4-1 ASSPTGFNQPQH
TRBJ2-7 11 TRBV5-4 ASSSGGTYEQY